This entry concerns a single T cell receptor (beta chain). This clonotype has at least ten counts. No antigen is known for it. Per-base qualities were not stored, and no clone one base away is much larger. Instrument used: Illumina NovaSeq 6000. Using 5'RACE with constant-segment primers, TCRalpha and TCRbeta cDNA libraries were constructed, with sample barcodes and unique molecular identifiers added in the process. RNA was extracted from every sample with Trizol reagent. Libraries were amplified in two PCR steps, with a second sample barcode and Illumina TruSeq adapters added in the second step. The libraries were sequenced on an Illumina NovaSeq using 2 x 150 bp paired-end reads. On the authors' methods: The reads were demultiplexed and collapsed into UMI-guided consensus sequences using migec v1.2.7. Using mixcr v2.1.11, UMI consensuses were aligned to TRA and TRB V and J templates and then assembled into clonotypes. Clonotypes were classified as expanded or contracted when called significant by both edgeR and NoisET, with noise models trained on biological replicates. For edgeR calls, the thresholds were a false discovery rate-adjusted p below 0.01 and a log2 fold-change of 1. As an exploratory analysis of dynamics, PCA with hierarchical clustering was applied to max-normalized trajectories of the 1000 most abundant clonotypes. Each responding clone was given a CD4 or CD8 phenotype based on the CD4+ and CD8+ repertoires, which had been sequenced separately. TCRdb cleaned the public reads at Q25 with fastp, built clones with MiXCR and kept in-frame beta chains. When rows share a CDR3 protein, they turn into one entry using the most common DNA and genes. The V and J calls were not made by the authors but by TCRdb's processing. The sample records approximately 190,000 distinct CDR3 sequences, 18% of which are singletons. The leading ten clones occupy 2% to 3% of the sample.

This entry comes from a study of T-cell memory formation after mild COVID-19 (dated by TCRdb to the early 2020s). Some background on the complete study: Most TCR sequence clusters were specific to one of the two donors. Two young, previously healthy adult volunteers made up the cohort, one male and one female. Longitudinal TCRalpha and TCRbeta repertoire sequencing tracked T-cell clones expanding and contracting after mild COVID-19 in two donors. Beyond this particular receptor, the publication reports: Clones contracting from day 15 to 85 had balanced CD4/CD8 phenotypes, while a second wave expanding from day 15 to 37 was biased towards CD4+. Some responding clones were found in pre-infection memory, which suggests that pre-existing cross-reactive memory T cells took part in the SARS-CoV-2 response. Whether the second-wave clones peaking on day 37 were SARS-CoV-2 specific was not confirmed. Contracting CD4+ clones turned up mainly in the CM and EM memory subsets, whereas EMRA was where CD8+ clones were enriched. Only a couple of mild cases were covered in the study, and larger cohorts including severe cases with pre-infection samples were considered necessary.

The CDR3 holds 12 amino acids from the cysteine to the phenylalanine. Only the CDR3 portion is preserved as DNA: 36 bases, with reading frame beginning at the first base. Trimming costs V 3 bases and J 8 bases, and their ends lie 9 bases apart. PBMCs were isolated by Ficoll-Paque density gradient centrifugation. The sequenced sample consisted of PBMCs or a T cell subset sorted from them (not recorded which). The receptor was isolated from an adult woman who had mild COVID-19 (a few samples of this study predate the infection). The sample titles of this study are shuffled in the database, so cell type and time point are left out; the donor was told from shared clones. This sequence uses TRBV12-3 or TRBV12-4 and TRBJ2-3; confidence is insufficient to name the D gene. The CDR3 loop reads CASSFPQLTQYF. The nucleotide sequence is TGTGCCAGCAGTTTCCCCCAACTTACGCAGTATTTT.